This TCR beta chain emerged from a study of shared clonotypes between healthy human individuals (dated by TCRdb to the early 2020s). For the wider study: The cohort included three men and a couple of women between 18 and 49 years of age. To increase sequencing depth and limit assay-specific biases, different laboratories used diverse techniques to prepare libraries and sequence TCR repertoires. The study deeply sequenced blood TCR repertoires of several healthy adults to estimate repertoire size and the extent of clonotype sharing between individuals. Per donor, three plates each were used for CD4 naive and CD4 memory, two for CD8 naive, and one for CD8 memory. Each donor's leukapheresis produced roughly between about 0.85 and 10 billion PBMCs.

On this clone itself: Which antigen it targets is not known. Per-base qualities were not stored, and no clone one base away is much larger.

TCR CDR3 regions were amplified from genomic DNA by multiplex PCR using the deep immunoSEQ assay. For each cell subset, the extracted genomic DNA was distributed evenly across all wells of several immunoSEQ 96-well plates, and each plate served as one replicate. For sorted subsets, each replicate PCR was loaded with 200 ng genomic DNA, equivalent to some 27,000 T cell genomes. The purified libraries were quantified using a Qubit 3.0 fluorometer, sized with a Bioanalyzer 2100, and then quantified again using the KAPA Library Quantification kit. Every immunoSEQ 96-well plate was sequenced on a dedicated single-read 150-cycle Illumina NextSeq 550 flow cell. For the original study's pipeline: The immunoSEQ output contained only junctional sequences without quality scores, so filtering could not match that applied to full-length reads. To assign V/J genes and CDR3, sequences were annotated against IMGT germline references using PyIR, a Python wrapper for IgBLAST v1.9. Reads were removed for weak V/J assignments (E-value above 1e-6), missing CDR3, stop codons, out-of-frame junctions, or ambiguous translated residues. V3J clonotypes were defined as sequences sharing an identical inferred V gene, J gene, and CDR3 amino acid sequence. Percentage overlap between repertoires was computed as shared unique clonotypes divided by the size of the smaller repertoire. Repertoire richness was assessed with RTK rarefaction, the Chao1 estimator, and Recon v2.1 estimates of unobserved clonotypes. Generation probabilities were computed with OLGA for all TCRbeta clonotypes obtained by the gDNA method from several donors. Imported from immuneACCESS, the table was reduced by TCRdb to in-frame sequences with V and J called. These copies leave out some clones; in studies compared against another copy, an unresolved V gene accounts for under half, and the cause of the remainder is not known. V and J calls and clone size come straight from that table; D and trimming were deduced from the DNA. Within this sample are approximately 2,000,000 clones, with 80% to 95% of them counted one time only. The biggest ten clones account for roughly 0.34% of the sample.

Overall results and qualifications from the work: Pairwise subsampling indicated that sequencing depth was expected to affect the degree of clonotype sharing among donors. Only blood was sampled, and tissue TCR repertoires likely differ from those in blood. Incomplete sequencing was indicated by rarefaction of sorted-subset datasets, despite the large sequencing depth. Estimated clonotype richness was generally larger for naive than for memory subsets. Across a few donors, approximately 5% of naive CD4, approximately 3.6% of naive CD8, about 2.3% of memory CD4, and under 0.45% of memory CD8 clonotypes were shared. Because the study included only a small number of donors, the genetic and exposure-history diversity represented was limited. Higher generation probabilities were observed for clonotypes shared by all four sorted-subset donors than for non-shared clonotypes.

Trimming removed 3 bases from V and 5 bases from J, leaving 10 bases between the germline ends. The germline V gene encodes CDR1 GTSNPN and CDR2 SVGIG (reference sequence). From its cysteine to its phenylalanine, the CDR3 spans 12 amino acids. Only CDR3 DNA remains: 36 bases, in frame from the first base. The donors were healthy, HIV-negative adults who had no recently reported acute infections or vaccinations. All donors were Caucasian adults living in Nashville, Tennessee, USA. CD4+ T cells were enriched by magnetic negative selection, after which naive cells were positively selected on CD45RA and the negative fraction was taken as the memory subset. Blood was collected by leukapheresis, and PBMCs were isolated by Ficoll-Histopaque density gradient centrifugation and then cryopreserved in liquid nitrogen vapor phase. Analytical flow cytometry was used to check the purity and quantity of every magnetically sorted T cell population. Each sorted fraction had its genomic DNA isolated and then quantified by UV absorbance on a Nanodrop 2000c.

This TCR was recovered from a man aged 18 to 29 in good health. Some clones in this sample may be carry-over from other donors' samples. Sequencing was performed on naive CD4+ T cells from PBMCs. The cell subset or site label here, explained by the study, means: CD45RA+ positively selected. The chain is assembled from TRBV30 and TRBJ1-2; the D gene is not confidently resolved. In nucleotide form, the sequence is TGTGCCTGGAGGTTCCGTCAGTATGGCTACACCTTC. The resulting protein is CAWRFRQYGYTF.